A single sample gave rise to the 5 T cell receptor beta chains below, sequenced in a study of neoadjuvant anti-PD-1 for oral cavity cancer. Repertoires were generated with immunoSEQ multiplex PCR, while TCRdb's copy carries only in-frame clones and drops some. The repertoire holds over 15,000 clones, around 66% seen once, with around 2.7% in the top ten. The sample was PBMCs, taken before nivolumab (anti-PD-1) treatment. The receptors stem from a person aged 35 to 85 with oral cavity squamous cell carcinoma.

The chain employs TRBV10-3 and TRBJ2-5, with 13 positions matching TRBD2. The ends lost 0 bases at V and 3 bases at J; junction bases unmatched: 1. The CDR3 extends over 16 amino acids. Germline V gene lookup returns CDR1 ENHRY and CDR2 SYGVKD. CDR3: CAISESGTSGEETQYF. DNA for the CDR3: TGTGCCATCAGTGAGTCGGGGACTAGCGGGGAAGAGACCCAGTACTTC.

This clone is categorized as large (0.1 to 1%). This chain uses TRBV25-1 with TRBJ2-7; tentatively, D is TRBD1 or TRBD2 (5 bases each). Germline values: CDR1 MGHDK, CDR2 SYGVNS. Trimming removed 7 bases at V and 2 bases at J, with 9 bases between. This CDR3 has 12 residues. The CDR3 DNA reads TGTGCCAGCACCGGGACCACCTACGAGCAGTACTTC. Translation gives CASTGTTYEQYF.

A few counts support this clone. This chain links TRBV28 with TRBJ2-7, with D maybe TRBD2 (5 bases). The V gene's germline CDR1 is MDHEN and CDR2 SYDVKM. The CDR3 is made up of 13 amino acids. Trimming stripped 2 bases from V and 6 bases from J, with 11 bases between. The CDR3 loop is CASSLAGLGEQYF. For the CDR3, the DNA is TGTGCCAGCAGTTTAGCGGGCCTCGGCGAGCAGTACTTC.

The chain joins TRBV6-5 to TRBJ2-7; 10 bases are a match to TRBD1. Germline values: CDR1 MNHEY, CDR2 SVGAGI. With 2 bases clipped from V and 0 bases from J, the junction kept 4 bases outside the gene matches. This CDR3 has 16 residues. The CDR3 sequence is CASSYGTGVSSYEQYF. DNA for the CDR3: TGTGCCAGCAGTTACGGGACAGGGGTCAGCTCCTACGAGCAGTACTTC.

For the CDR3, the DNA is TGTGCCAGCAGCTCCCGACAGGGTGGTGGCGAGCAGTACTTC. It specifies CASSSRQGGGEQYF. This chain links TRBV7-2 with TRBJ2-7; 7 bases map to TRBD1. Germline V gives CDR1 SGHTA, CDR2 FQGNSA. The V segment lost 4 bases and the J segment 6 bases; nucleotides outside the gene matches: 9. The CDR3 contains 14 residues.